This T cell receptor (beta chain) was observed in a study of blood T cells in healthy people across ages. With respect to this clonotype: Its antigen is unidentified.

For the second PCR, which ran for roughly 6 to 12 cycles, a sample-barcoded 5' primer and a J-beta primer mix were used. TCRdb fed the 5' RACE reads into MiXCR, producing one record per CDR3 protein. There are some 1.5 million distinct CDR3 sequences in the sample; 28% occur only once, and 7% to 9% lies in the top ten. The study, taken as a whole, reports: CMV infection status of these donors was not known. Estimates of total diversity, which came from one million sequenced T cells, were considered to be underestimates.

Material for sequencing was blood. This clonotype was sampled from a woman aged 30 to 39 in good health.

The CDR3: CASSQVLGNTEAFF. The CDR3 region has the DNA TGTGCCAGCAGCCAAGTATTGGGAAACACTGAAGCTTTCTTT. The gene calls are TRBV3-1 and TRBJ1-1; D unresolved. The germline V gene encodes CDR1 LGHDT and CDR2 YNNKEL (reference sequence). The CDR3 consists of 14 residues. Trimming removed 1 base from V and 2 bases from J, with 8 bases in between.